This T cell receptor (beta chain) was found in a study of response to subunit inactivated influenza vaccine. Germline V gene sequence: CDR1 DFQATT, CDR2 SNEGSKA (reference sequence). The CDR3 sequence is 15 residues long. The V and J ends lost 3 bases and 5 bases respectively, with 20 bases between them. TCRdb processed the RT-PCR reads anew with MiXCR; each CDR3 protein has one entry. In the table there are roughly 550,000 distinct CDR3 sequences, roughly 23% of which are singletons. This clonotype has just a few counts. These data were also filed under a second study, of T cells expressing NK-cell markers. That report notes: The TCR beta cDNA came from 5'RACE template switching with UMIs. The TCR beta repertoires were obtained from sorted CD3+CD56+NKG2C+, CD3+CD56+NKG2C- and CD3+CD56-NKG2C+ T cells. Leadership of the CD3+CD56-NKG2C+ fraction also belonged to these clonotypes in four donors. It was still unclear whether expanded NKG2C+ T cell clones were HCMV specific.

The sample in question was CD4+ T cells sorted from PBMCs, obtained approximately 12 days after vaccination. V gene TRBV20-1 combines with J gene TRBJ2-7; D unclear. The TCR originated in a middle-aged man who received an inactivated influenza vaccine. The CDR3 spells CSASPFLGSIHEQYF. Here the CDR3 DNA reads TGCAGTGCTAGCCCCTTTTTGGGGTCGATCCACGAGCAGTACTTC.